The 15 T cell receptor beta chains presented below share a single source sample, sequenced in a study of cytomegalovirus exposure and HLA in healthy donors. The PCR ran on 60 Vbeta and 13 Jbeta primers. The table came from immunoSEQ multiplex PCR; TCRdb's copy has only in-frame clones and leaves some out. The data hold 150,000 to 180,000 clones, with around 84% observed a single time. The material sequenced was PBMCs. The origin of the receptors is a woman under 30 in good health and CMV-seronegative.

The CDR3 DNA sequence: TGTGCCAGCCCCCCGGGTGACAGGGCCCTTGAAGCTTTCTTT. Translated, it gives CASPPGDRALEAFF. This chain uses TRBV28 with TRBJ1-1, with 7 bases matching TRBD1. The CDR3 has 14 amino acids. V gave up 8 bases and J gave up 7 bases; unmatched junction bases: 13. Per the germline V gene, CDR1 is MDHEN and CDR2 is SYDVKM. The entire variable domain, with the rest obtained from reference TRBV28 and TRBJ1-1, is as follows: DVKVTQSSRYLVKRTGEKVFLECVQDMDHENMFWYRQDPGLGLRLIYFSYDVKMKEKGDIPEGYSVSREKKERFSLILESASTNQTSMYLCASPPGDRALEAFFGQGTRLTVV.

The V and J genes are TRBV5-1 and TRBJ2-7; 8 bases agree with TRBD2. The trim removed 7 bases at V and 0 bases at J, leaving 12 bases unmatched. Germline V gene lookup returns CDR1 SGHRS and CDR2 YFSETQ. CDR3 length equals 16 residues. The CDR3 sequence: CASAPLTSGTSYEQYF. As DNA, the CDR3 is TGCGCCAGCGCCCCGCTAACTAGCGGAACCTCCTACGAGCAGTACTTC.

The chain links TRBV5-1 to TRBJ2-7, with D possibly matching TRBD1 (5 bases). The CDR3 totals 14 residues. Germline values: CDR1 SGHRS, CDR2 YFSETQ. V was trimmed by 0 bases and J by 3 bases, leaving 10 bases between them. The CDR3 DNA is TGCGCCAGCAGCTTGGGACAGAAGGGCTACGAGCAGTACTTC. Residues: CASSLGQKGYEQYF. Full variable domain (remainder filled in from reference TRBV5-1 and TRBJ2-7): KAGVTQTPRYLIKTRGQQVTLSCSPISGHRSVSWYQQTPGQGLQFLFEYFSETQRNKGNFPGRFSGRQFSNSRSEMNVSTLELGDSALYLCASSLGQKGYEQYFGPGTRLTVT.

Only one count was recorded for this clone. The chain has TRBV28 and TRBJ2-7; a weak D match, TRBD1 (5 bases). CDR1 is MDHEN, CDR2 SYDVKM, per germline. Trimming left V 3 bases short and J 5 bases short, with 14 bases between. The CDR3 has 14 residues. This chain's CDR3 is CASSLVAGSHEQYF. The CDR3 nucleotides are TGTGCCAGCAGTTTGGTCGCAGGGTCCCACGAGCAGTACTTC.

This chain connects TRBV6-5 to TRBJ2-1; D remains unclear. V lost 6 bases to trimming and J lost 8 bases, with 11 bases between them. Germline V gives CDR1 MNHEY, CDR2 SVGAGI. The CDR3 consists of 12 residues. In DNA, the CDR3 is TGTGCCAGCAGCCCCCGGTCTTATGAGCAGTTCTTC. It encodes CASSPRSYEQFF.

The chain couples TRBV5-1 to TRBJ2-3; 10 nucleotides agree with TRBD2. This CDR3 has 16 amino acids. Germline V lookup: CDR1 SGHRS, CDR2 YFSETQ. Losses at the gene ends were 4 bases for V and 4 bases for J; bases not matched to a gene: 9. CDR3 nucleotides: TGCGCCAGCAGCCAGCGAGCGGGAGGGCCCCCAGATACGCAGTATTTT. This gives the protein CASSQRAGGPPDTQYF.

This chain's CDR3 is CAISAGLNSGNTIYF. DNA for the CDR3: TGTGCCATCAGTGCTGGACTGAACTCTGGAAACACCATATATTTT. This chain joins TRBV10-3 and TRBJ1-3; D remains unclear. V lost 4 bases to trimming and J lost 0 bases, with 10 bases between them. CDR3 length equals 15 residues. CDR1 and CDR2 from the germline V gene are ENHRY and SYGVKD.

This clone was seen a handful of times. V gene TRBV5-1 combines with J gene TRBJ1-1; D possibly corresponds to TRBD1 (5 bases). Germline V gene lookup returns CDR1 SGHRS and CDR2 YFSETQ. V was pared by 3 bases and J by 3 bases, with 9 bases between. The CDR3 runs to 13 residues. CDR3: CASSSGQDTEAFF. The CDR3 DNA follows: TGCGCCAGCAGCTCTGGACAAGACACTGAAGCTTTCTTT.

This chain connects TRBV11-2 to TRBJ1-2; D might be TRBD1 (5 bases). V dropped 1 base and J dropped 9 bases, with 12 bases sitting between them. CDR3 length equals 13 residues. The germline V gene has CDR1 SGHAT and CDR2 FQNNGV. The CDR3 nucleotides read TGTGCCAGCAGCTTAGGGGGGAGGGAAAGCTACACCTTC. Its translation is CASSLGGRESYTF.

V gene TRBV19 combines with J gene TRBJ1-5; 8 bases are shared with TRBD1. V was pared by 5 bases and J by 7 bases, with 7 bases of the junction left unmatched. Per germline, CDR1 LNHDA and CDR2 SQIVND (reference sequence). This CDR3 contains 14 residues. The CDR3 bases are TGTGCCAGTAGTCCAGGACAGGGCGCGCAGCCCCAGCATTTT. This sequence encodes CASSPGQGAQPQHF.

A word on this clone: Its ends do not fully match the called genes, so a read error is possible. The chain recombines TRBV7-9 with TRBJ1-1; D is uncertain. CDR1 and CDR2 (germline): SEHNR, FQNEAQ (reference sequence). This CDR3 is built from 12 residues. The CDR3 coding sequence is TGTTCCAGCAGCTTCATGGCAAGTGAAGCTTTCTTT. Amino acid sequence: CSSSFMASEAFF.

This clone was found a few times. This rearrangement joins TRBV27 to TRBJ1-3; tentative D call: TRBD1 (5 bases). CDR3 length: 14 amino acids. The germline V gene has CDR1 MNHEY and CDR2 SMNVEV (reference sequence). Trimming shortened V by 4 bases and J by 4 bases, and 11 bases separated the two germline ends. The CDR3 reads CASSWGGVGNTIYF. The CDR3 DNA reads as TGTGCCAGCAGTTGGGGAGGGGTAGGAAACACCATATATTTT.

This chain connects TRBV28 to TRBJ2-5; D is perhaps TRBD2 (5 bases). The CDR3 runs 11 residues. CDR1 and CDR2 (germline): MDHEN, SYDVKM. V was trimmed by 5 bases and J by 14 bases, leaving 15 bases between them. As DNA, the CDR3 is TGTGCCAGCAGTCGCCCCGGGGTTTACTACTTC. Translated, it gives CASSRPGVYYF.

The rearrangement links TRBV27 to TRBJ1-1; 7 bases align to TRBD1. V shed 6 bases, J shed 11 bases, and the junction held 12 bases outside the gene matches. The CDR3 is made up of 13 amino acids. Germline-derived CDR1 and CDR2 are MNHEY and SMNVEV (reference sequence). In nucleotides, the CDR3 is TGTGCCAGCAGGGATCCGACAGGGAAGATTGCTTTCTTT. Translating it yields CASRDPTGKIAFF.

CDR3 bases: TGTGCCAGCAGCATAGGCACAGGCTATGGCTACACCTTC. It specifies CASSIGTGYGYTF. The chain couples TRBV21-1 to TRBJ1-2; the DNA was not compared with TRBD1, the D call given in the table. TRBV21-1 is listed as a pseudogene. The CDR3 totals 13 residues.